This record covers a single TCR beta chain. Its antigen is not known. PCR involved 60 Vbeta and 13 Jbeta primers. Measured with immunoSEQ multiplex PCR; TCRdb has only the in-frame clones, and not every one. The table includes 150,000 to 200,000 clones, just under 80% detected once. These data originate in a study of cytomegalovirus exposure and HLA in healthy donors. At the level of the study: There were fewer than 130 million unique TCR beta sequences, drawn from 200 million or so T cells, in an earlier analysis. Findings of the study overall: The investigators catalogued 164 TCR beta chains as cytomegalovirus-associated.

The specimen was PBMCs. The receptor comes from a woman in her 50s in good health and CMV-seropositive.

The CDR3 sequence: CASSPRAGASNEQFF. CDR3 DNA sequence: TGTGCCAGCTCACCAAGGGCAGGGGCGTCCAATGAGCAGTTCTTC. The chain uses TRBV18 and TRBJ2-1, with a weak D call TRBD1 (6 bases). CDR1 and CDR2 from the germline V gene are KGHSH and LQKENI. CDR3 length equals 15 residues. V was cut by 2 bases and J by 6 bases, with 14 bases left in between.